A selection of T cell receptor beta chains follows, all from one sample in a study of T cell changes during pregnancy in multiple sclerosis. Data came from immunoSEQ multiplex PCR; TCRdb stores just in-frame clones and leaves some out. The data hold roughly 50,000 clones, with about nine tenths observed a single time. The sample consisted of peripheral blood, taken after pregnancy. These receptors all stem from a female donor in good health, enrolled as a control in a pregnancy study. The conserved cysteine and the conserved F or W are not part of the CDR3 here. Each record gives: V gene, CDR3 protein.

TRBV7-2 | ASRPATGSNSPLH
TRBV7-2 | ASSLRSPQDYGYT
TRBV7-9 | ASSLVASQETQY
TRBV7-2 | ASSVRRGGLAKYEQY
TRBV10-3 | AISTGERTYGYT
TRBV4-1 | ASSPHNRGGNTEAF
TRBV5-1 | ASTPGTGVFGYT
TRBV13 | ASSLVREGFRNEQF
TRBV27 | ASSLTGANYGYT
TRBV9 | ASSEGLAGTKTQY
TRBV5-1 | ASSLATSGAVGTQY
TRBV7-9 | ASRGAGGSYNSPLH
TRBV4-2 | ASSQDYLAVIEQY
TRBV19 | ASTGQGFGEQY
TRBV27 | ASSSYRGKTEAF
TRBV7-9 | ASSLGTGGGGNQPQH
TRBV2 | ASSGNRFSRGYT
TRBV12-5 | ASGFPRDRGHGYT
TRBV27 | ASSLRGDRVHEQY
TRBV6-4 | ASSDTPGTGTPEAF
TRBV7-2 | ASSVTENYGYT
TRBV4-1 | ASSQASARGGQETQY
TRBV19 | ASRGQGYYNEQF
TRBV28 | ASSPHRQGSRSQH
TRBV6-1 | ASRDRDRGSHGYT
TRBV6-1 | ASTPGVNQPQH